The entry that follows covers one T cell receptor (beta chain) sequence. The antigen remains undetermined. Clones were sequenced by immunoSEQ multiplex PCR, and TCRdb holds only the in-frame ones, with some missing. The sample lists about 180,000 clones; roughly 93% were seen once. The data were taken from a study of T cell responses to AZD1222 COVID-19 vaccine. Notes on the study in general: At baseline, seropositivity was found in only 5 to 7 AZD1222 recipients. Scientists sampled the repertoires only once the peak T cell response had passed. Reports say nearly half of spike-specific TCRs go after unmutated variant regions. Vaccine-associated CD4 TCRs spanned spike, dominant at 160-218 and 743-854.

The junction had 8 bases not matched to a gene; V was cut back by 2 bases and J by 5 bases. The germline V gene encodes CDR1 SGHRS and CDR2 YFSETQ. The CDR3 has 15 amino acids. This sample comprised peripheral blood, obtained 28 days after the second dose of the MenACWY control vaccine. This clonotype was obtained from an adult who received the MenACWY meningococcal vaccine as a control. The rearrangement joins TRBV5-1 to TRBJ2-7, with TRBD1 matching 9 bases. In DNA, the CDR3 is TGCGCCAGCAGCTTTACCGGGACAGGGCTCAACGAGCAGTACTTC. This sequence encodes CASSFTGTGLNEQYF.